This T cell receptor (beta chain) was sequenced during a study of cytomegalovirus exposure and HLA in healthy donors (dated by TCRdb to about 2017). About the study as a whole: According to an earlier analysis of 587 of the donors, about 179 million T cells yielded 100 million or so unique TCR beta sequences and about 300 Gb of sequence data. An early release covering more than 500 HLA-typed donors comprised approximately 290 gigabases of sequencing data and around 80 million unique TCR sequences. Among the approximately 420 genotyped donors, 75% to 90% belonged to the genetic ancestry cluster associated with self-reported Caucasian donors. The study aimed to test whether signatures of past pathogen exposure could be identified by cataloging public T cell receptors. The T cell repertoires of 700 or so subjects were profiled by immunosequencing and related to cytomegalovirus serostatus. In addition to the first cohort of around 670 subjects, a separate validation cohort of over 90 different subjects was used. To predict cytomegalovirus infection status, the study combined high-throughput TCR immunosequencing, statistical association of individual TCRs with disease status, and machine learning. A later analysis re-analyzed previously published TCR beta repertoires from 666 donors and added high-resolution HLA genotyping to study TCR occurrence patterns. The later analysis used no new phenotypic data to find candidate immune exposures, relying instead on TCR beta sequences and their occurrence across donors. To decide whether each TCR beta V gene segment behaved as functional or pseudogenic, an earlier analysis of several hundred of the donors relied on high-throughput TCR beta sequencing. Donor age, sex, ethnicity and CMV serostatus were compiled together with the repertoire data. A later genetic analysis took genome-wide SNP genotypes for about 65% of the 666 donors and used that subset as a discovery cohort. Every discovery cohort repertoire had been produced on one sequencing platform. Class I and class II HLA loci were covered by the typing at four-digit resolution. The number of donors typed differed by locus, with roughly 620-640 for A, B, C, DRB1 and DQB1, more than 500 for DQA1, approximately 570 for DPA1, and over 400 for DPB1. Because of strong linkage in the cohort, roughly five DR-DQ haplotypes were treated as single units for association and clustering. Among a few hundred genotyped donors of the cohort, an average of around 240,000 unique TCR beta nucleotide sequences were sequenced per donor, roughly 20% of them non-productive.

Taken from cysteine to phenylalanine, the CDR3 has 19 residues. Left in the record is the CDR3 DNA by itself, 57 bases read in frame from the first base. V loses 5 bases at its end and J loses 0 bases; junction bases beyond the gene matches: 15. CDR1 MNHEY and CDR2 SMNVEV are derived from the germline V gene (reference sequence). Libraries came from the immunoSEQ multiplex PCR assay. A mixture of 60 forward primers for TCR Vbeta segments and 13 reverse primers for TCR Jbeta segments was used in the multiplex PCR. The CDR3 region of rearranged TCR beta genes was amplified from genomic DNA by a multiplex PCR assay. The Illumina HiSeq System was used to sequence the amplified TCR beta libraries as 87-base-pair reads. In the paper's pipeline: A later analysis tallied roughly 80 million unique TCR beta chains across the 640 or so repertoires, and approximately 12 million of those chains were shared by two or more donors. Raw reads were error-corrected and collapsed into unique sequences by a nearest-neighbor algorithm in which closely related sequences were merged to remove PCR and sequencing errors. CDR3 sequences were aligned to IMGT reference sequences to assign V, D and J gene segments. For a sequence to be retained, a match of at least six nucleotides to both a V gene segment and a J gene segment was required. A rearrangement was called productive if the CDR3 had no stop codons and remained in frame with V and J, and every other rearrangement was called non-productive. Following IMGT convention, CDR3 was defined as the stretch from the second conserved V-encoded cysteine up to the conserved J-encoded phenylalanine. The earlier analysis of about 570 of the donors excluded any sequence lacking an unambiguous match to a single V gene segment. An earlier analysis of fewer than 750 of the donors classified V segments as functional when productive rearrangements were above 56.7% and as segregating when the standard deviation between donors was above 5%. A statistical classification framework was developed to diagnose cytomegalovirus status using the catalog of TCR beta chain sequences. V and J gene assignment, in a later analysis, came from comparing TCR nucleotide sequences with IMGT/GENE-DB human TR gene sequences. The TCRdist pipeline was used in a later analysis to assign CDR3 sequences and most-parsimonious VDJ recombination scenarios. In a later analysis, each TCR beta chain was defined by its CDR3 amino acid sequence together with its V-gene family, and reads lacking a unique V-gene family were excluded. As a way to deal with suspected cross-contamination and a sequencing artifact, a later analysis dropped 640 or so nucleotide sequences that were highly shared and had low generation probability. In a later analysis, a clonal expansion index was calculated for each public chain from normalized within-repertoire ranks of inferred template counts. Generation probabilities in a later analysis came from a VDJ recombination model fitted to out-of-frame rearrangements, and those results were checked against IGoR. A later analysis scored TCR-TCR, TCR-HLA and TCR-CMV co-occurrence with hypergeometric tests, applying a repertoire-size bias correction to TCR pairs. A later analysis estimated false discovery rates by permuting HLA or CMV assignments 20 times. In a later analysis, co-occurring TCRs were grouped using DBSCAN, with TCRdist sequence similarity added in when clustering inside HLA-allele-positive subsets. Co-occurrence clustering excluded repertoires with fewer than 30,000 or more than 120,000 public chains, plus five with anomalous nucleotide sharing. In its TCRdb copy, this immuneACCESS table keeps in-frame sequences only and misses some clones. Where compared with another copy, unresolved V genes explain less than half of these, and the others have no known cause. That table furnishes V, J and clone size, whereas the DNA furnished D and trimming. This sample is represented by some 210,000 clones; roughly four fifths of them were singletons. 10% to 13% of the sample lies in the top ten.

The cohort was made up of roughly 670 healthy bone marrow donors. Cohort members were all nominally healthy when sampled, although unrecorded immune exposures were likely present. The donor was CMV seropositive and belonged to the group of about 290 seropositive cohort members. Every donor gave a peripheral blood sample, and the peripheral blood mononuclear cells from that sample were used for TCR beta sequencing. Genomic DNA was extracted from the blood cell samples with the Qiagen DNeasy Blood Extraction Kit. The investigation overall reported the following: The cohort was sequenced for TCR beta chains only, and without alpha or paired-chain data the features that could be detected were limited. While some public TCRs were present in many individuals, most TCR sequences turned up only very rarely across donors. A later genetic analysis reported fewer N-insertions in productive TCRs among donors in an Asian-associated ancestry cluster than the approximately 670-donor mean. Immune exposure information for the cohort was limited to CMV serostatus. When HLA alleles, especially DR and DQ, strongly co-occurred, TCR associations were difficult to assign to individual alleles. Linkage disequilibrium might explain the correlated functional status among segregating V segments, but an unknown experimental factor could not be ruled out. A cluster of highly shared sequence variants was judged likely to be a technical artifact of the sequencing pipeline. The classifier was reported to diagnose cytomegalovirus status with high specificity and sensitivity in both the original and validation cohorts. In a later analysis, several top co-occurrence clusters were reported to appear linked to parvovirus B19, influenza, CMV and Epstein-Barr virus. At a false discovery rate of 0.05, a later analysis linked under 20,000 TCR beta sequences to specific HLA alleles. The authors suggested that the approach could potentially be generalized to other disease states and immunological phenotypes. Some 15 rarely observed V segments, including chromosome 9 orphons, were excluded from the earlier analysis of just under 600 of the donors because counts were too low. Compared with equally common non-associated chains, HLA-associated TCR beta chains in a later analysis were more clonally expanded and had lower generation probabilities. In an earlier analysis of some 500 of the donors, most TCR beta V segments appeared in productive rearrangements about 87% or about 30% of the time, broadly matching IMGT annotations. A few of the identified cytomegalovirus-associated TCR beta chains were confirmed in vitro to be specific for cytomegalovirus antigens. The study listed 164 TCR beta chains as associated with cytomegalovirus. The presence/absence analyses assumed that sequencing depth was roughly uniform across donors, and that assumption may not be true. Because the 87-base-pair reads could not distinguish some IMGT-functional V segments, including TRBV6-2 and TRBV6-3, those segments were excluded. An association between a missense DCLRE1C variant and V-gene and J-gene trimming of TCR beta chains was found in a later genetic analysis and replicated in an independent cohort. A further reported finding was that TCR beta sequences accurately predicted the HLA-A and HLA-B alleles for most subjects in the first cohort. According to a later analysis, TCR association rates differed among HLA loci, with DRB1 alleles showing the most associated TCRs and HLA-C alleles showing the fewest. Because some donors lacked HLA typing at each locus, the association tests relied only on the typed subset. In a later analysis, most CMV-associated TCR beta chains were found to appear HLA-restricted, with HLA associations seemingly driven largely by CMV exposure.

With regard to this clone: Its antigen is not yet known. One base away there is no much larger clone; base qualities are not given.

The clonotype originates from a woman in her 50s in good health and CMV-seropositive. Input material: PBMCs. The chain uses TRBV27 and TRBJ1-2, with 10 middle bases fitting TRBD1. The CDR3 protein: CASSQSPGDRGQANYGYTF. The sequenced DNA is TGTGCCAGCAGTCAATCACCCGGGGACAGGGGCCAAGCTAACTATGGCTACACCTTC.